These 10 T cell receptor beta chains were sequenced from one sample in a study of blood T cells in healthy people across ages. Combining a sample-barcoded 5' primer with a J-beta primer mix, a second PCR ran for roughly 6 to 11 cycles. TCRdb redid the calling of the 5' RACE reads with MiXCR, one entry per CDR3 protein. Of 800,000 or so distinct CDR3 sequences listed, 25% are singletons. These data were also reused for a study on T cells of mothers and their children.

Source material: blood. The receptors derive from a boy between 10 and 17 years old in good health.

The chain joins TRBV28 to TRBJ2-5; maybe TRBD2 (5 bases). The J call may be in error: the DNA end matches TRBJ2-7 better. Germline V gene data show CDR1 as MDHEN and CDR2 as SYDVKM. The CDR3 covers 16 residues. In DNA form, the CDR3 reads TGTGCCAGCAGTTTATCGGAAAAGCGGATCTCCTACGAGCAGTACTTC. Amino acid sequence: CASSLSEKRISYEQYF.

V gene TRBV4-3 combines with J gene TRBJ2-7; TRBD2 matches 9 bases. Germline loops: CDR1 LGHNA, CDR2 YSLEER. V dropped 0 bases and J dropped 4; count of bases not matched to a gene: 4. The CDR3 loop spans 15 amino acids. The DNA for the CDR3 is TGCGCCAGCAGCCAAGATCAGGGACTAGCATACGAGCAGTACTTC. Translated: CASSQDQGLAYEQYF.

This clonotype was counted only a few times. The J gene is TRBJ2-1, the V gene TRBV7-2; 9 nucleotides align to TRBD2. The J call may be mistaken, given a closer DNA end match to TRBJ2-5. The germline V gene has CDR1 SGHTA and CDR2 FQGNSA. The CDR3 spans 17 residues. The CDR3 DNA follows: TGTGCCAGCAGCACACTCCCACCGGGACTAGCTGAAGAGACCCAGTACTTC. Its translation: CASSTLPPGLAEETQYF.

This clonotype was counted only a few times. This chain connects TRBV3-1 to TRBJ2-3; D may be TRBD2 (5 bases). Germline V gene data show CDR1 as LGHDT and CDR2 as YNNKEL (reference sequence). V was shortened by 6 bases and J by 4 bases, with 14 bases between the two germline ends. This CDR3 contains 14 residues. The CDR3 coding sequence is TGTGCCAGCAGGGATCGGGGAGTGGCAGATACGCAGTATTTT. This gives the protein CASRDRGVADTQYF.

This clonotype was seen a few times. V is TRBV30 and J is TRBJ2-1, with D unclear. TRBJ2-5 explains the end of the DNA better; the J call may be wrong. Germline V gives CDR1 GTSNPN, CDR2 SVGIG (reference sequence). The length of the CDR3 is 12 residues. CDR3: CARRLQQETQYF. CDR3 in DNA: TGTGCCCGGCGGCTACAACAAGAGACCCAGTACTTC.

This chain connects TRBV7-3 to TRBJ2-1; D is unclear. The J call may not be correct, given that the DNA end is closer to TRBJ2-5. Germline V gives CDR1 SGHTA, CDR2 FQGTGA. The CDR3 covers 13 residues. CDR3 in DNA: TGTGCCAGCAGCGTTAACGAACAAGAGACCCAGTACTTC. Amino acid sequence: CASSVNEQETQYF.

This clonotype was picked up a small number of times. This sequence joins TRBV5-1 and TRBJ2-2; D is ambiguous. V lost 4 bases and J lost 7, with 11 bases in between. Germline V gene data show CDR1 as SGHRS and CDR2 as YFSETQ. The CDR3 length is 13 residues. In nucleotides, the CDR3 is TGCGCCAGCAGCCTCAGACCCAACGGGGAGCTGTTTTTT. It codes for CASSLRPNGELFF.

This clonotype was picked up a small number of times. The chain carries TRBV4-1 and TRBJ2-1; D is unresolved. Germline-derived CDR1 and CDR2 are MGHRA and YSYEKL. With 4 bases removed from V and 5 bases from J, the gap between germline ends came to 6 bases. This CDR3 contains 12 residues. CDR3 loop: CASSRGNNEQFF. As DNA, the CDR3 is TGCGCCAGCAGCCGAGGCAACAATGAGCAGTTCTTC.

This clonotype was seen a few times. The chain carries TRBV2 and TRBJ1-1, with 7 bases lining up with TRBD1. CDR1 SNHLY and CDR2 FYNNEI come from the germline V gene. The trim removed 10 bases at V and 6 bases at J, leaving 5 bases unmatched. The CDR3 is made up of 11 amino acids. Here the CDR3 DNA reads TGTGCCACACGACAGGGTTCTGAAGCTTTCTTT. Translating it yields CATRQGSEAFF.

This clonotype has ten or more counts. This sequence joins TRBV29-1 and TRBJ2-3, with 8 bases fitting TRBD2. This CDR3 spans 16 amino acids. With 0 bases clipped from V and 2 bases from J, the junction kept 7 bases outside the gene matches. The germline V gene has CDR1 SQVTM and CDR2 ANQGSEA. The chain's CDR3 is CSVEDLLAGFTDTQYF. CDR3 sequence (DNA): TGCAGCGTTGAAGATCTGTTAGCGGGGTTCACAGATACGCAGTATTTT.